These 26 T cell receptor beta chains were all obtained from the same sample, sequenced in a study of cytomegalovirus exposure and HLA in healthy donors. The PCR had 60 Vbeta and 13 Jbeta primers. Profiling relied on immunoSEQ multiplex PCR, and the TCRdb table lists in-frame clones only, not all of them. The sample lists 100,000 or so clones, about 79% occurring once. The sample taken for sequencing was PBMCs. These receptors all stem from a young woman in good health and CMV-seronegative.

The chain employs TRBV30 and TRBJ2-3; 7 nucleotides agree with TRBD1. This CDR3 contains 16 residues. Germline V lookup: CDR1 GTSNPN, CDR2 SVGIG (reference sequence). Trimming at V came to 0 bases and at J to 5 bases, leaving 11 bases not matched to a gene. CDR3 coding DNA: TGTGCCTGGAGTGTGGGATCGAATAACAGGGGAGATACGCAGTATTTT. As protein: CAWSVGSNNRGDTQYF.

This chain uses TRBV28 with TRBJ2-7; 8 bases agree with TRBD1. The CDR3 contains 14 residues. Germline loops: CDR1 MDHEN, CDR2 SYDVKM. Unmatched junction bases numbered 7, after V lost 3 bases and J lost 6 bases. The CDR3 DNA is TGTGCCAGCAGTTTTGGGGGACAGGTTTTCGAGCAGTACTTC. It codes for CASSFGGQVFEQYF. Full variable domain (outside the CDR3, taken from reference TRBV28 and TRBJ2-7): DVKVTQSSRYLVKRTGEKVFLECVQDMDHENMFWYRQDPGLGLRLIYFSYDVKMKEKGDIPEGYSVSREKKERFSLILESASTNQTSMYLCASSFGGQVFEQYFGPGTRLTVT.

The chain carries TRBV30 and TRBJ2-3; D is perhaps TRBD1 (6 bases). Trimming removed 0 bases from V and 1 base from J, with 11 bases in between. The germline gives CDR1 GTSNPN, CDR2 SVGIG (reference sequence). The CDR3 runs to 15 residues. The CDR3 sequence is CAWSVADRGTDTQYF. The CDR3 coding sequence is TGTGCCTGGAGTGTAGCGGACAGAGGCACAGATACGCAGTATTTT.

The chain uses TRBV7-9 and TRBJ1-2; 8 nucleotides line up with TRBD1. The CDR3 consists of 12 residues. With V trimmed by 5 bases and J by 8 bases, 4 bases remained unmatched. The V gene's germline CDR1 is SEHNR and CDR2 FQNEAQ (reference sequence). The CDR3 here is CASSLDRGGYTF. In nucleotides, the CDR3 is TGTGCCAGCAGCCTCGACAGGGGAGGCTACACCTTC.

The J gene is TRBJ1-2, the V gene TRBV7-2; TRBD1 is a possible D gene (6 bases). Germline V CDR1 and CDR2: SGHTA, FQGNSA. This CDR3 region has 16 residues. Trimming took off 2 bases at V and 0 bases at J, with 13 bases between the two ends. The CDR3 bases are TGTGCCAGCAGCTTACAGGGGACACGAGCTAACTATGGCTACACCTTC. Its protein is CASSLQGTRANYGYTF.

The chain carries TRBV11-3 and TRBJ2-7, with D perhaps TRBD2 (5 bases). There are 16 residues in the CDR3. CDR1 SGHNT and CDR2 YENEEA come from the germline V gene. V gave up 7 bases and J gave up 2 bases, with 21 bases separating them. CDR3 nucleotides: TGTGCCAGCAACCTCTCCCTCGGGGTTCAGGCCTACGAGCAGTACTTC. Protein: CASNLSLGVQAYEQYF. Based on the CDR3 plus reference TRBV11-3 and TRBJ2-7, the full variable domain is EAGVVQSPRYKIIEKKQPVAFWCNPISGHNTLYWYLQNLGQGPELLIRYENEEAVDDSQLPKDRFSAERLKGVDSTLKIQPAELGDSAVYLCASNLSLGVQAYEQYFGPGTRLTVT.

The rearrangement joins TRBV5-1 to TRBJ2-7, with TRBD1 matching 10 bases. Trimming cost V 2 bases and J 8 bases; bases outside gene matches: 10. Germline V gene data show CDR1 as SGHRS and CDR2 as YFSETQ. The CDR3 consists of 15 residues. CDR3 sequence: CASSLRGDRGDKQYF. CDR3 sequence (DNA): TGCGCCAGCAGCTTAAGGGGGGACAGGGGAGACAAGCAGTACTTC.

This clone appeared a single time. The chain carries TRBV7-9 and TRBJ2-1; 12 bases are a match to TRBD1. Germline V lookup: CDR1 SEHNR, CDR2 FQNEAQ (reference sequence). The CDR3 has 15 residues. V lost 7 bases to trimming and J lost 10 bases; unmatched junction nucleotides: 11. DNA for the CDR3: TGTGCCAGCATCTCCCGGGACAGGGGGCGGGGGGAGCAGTTCTTC. Protein: CASISRDRGRGEQFF.

J is TRBJ1-2 and V is TRBV2, with a tentative D call TRBD1 (5 bases). V shed 9 bases and J shed 5 bases, with 7 bases lying between them. The V gene's germline CDR1 is SNHLY and CDR2 FYNNEI. CDR3 size: 10 residues. CDR3 nucleotide sequence: TGTGCCAGACAGGATTATGGCTACACCTTC. It yields the protein CARQDYGYTF. Using reference TRBV2 and TRBJ1-2 for the parts outside the CDR3, the full variable domain is EPEVTQTPSHQVTQMGQEVILRCVPISNHLYFYWYRQILGQKVEFLVSFYNNEISEKSEIFDDQFSVERPDGSNFTLKIRSTKLEDSAMYFCARQDYGYTFGSGTRLTVV.

This clone has only one observation. The rearrangement joins TRBV14 to TRBJ1-2; 9 bases are shared with TRBD1. The J segment lost 4 bases and the V segment lost 0 bases, leaving 15 bases of the junction unmatched. The CDR3 loop spans 19 amino acids. Germline CDR1 and CDR2: SGHDN and FVKESK. CDR3 sequence: CASSQDLTTGGHPRYGYTF. The CDR3 region has the DNA TGTGCCAGCAGCCAAGATCTGACAACAGGGGGCCATCCGCGCTATGGCTACACCTTC.

This clone has just a few counts. The chain uses TRBV7-9 and TRBJ1-1; 7 bases are a match to TRBD1. Germline-derived CDR1 and CDR2 are SEHNR and FQNEAQ (reference sequence). Trimming removed 5 bases from V and 5 bases from J; junction bases left unmatched: 11. There are 15 residues in the CDR3. CDR3 DNA sequence: TGTGCCAGCAGCCAACTGACAGGGCATGGGACTGAAGCTTTCTTT. Its protein product is CASSQLTGHGTEAFF.

The DNA of the CDR3 is TGTGCCAGCAGCCAAATCAACGTGGAGCGTGGAAAACTGTTTTTT. It encodes CASSQINVERGKLFF. V gene TRBV11-2 combines with J gene TRBJ1-4; D gene uncertain. This CDR3 has 15 residues. Trimming cost V 5 bases and J 10 bases, with 20 bases left between them. Per the germline V gene, CDR1 is SGHAT and CDR2 is FQNNGV. Combining the CDR3 with reference TRBV11-2 and TRBJ1-4 gives the whole variable domain EAGVAQSPRYKIIEKRQSVAFWCNPISGHATLYWYQQILGQGPKLLIQFQNNGVVDDSQLPKDRFSAERLKGVDSTLKIQPAKLEDSAVYLCASSQINVERGKLFFGSGTQLSVL.

The chain links TRBV7-6 to TRBJ2-1, with 8 bases identical to TRBD2. J gave up 0 bases and V 3 bases, and 4 bases lay outside the gene matches. This CDR3 contains 16 residues. Germline V gene data show CDR1 as SGHVS and CDR2 as FNYEAQ. CDR3 nucleotide sequence: TGTGCCAGCAGCTTCGAGGCGGGAGGCTCCTACAATGAGCAGTTCTTC. It specifies CASSFEAGGSYNEQFF.

The chain employs TRBV28 and TRBJ2-5, with D possibly being TRBD1 (5 bases). The V gene lost 5 bases and the J gene lost 5 bases, with 18 bases spanning the gap. The CDR3 loop spans 15 amino acids. Germline V gives CDR1 MDHEN, CDR2 SYDVKM. The CDR3, as DNA: TGTGCCAGCAGTCCGCGGACACCCGCTAGGGAGACCCAGTACTTC. Translating it yields CASSPRTPARETQYF.

The rearrangement uses TRBV28 and TRBJ2-5, with 8 positions matching TRBD1. The CDR3 is made up of 13 amino acids. CDR1 and CDR2 (germline): MDHEN, SYDVKM. The V gene end was trimmed by 10 bases and the J gene end by 5 bases; junction bases not matched to a gene: 9. The CDR3 nucleotides are TGTGCCACCAGGACAGGGCATTTGGAGACCCAGTACTTC. Residues: CATRTGHLETQYF.

Notes on this clone: One junction end disagrees with the germline gene, perhaps due to a read error. The chain carries TRBV5-8 and TRBJ1-1, with no clear D. The CDR3 contains 13 residues. Germline V lookup: CDR1 SGHTS, CDR2 YDEGEE. The CDR3: CASGLAGNTEAFF. The DNA for the CDR3 is TGTGCCAGCGGCTTAGCGGGAAACACTGAAGCTTTCTTT.

The V call is TRBV27, the J call TRBJ2-5; TRBD1 aligns across 9 bases. Germline CDR1 MNHEY, CDR2 SMNVEV (reference sequence). The CDR3 sequence is 16 residues long. Losses at the gene ends were 2 bases for V and 4 bases for J; bases not matched to a gene: 8. CDR3 DNA sequence: TGTGCCAGCAGTTTAGCCGGGACAGGGTTCAGAGAGACCCAGTACTTC. It encodes CASSLAGTGFRETQYF.

CDR3 sequence (DNA): TGTGCCAGCAGATCAGACAGTTCATCTGGAAACACCATATATTTT. Translation: CASRSDSSSGNTIYF. V is TRBV27 and J is TRBJ1-3; tentatively, D is TRBD1 (5 bases). Germline V gene data show CDR1 as MNHEY and CDR2 as SMNVEV (reference sequence). Trimming took 6 bases from V and 1 from J, leaving 13 bases between them. The CDR3 contains 15 residues.

This chain links TRBV4-1 with TRBJ1-5, with 8 bases matching TRBD1. CDR3 size: 15 residues. Germline CDR1 MGHRA, CDR2 YSYEKL. With 1 base clipped from V and 6 bases from J, the junction kept 5 bases outside the gene matches. CDR3 sequence (DNA): TGCGCCAGCAGCCAAGGAACAGGGGGACCTCAGCCCCAGCATTTT. Translated, it gives CASSQGTGGPQPQHF.

This chain links TRBV7-2 with TRBJ2-7; the match to TRBD1 covers 10 bases. CDR3 size: 16 residues. V shed 6 bases, J shed 6 bases, and the junction held 14 bases outside the gene matches. Germline-derived CDR1 and CDR2 are SGHTA and FQGNSA. CDR3 residues: CASSSGVGTGAIEQYF. CDR3 in DNA: TGTGCCAGCAGTTCCGGGGTTGGGACAGGGGCGATCGAGCAGTACTTC. The full variable domain, in which reference TRBV7-2 and TRBJ2-7 provide the parts outside the CDR3, is GAGVSQSPSNKVTEKGKDVELRCDPISGHTALYWYRQSLGQGLEFLIYFQGNSAPDKSGLPSDRFSAERTGGSVSTLTIQRTQQEDSAVYLCASSSGVGTGAIEQYFGPGTRLTVT.

In its sample, this clone was seen a few times. The genes are TRBV12-5 and TRBJ2-7; 9 nucleotides agree with TRBD2. The CDR3 loop spans 13 amino acids. Germline CDR1 and CDR2: LGHNT and FRNRAP. V dropped 5 bases and J dropped 2; count of bases not matched to a gene: 1. The CDR3 loop is CASGRGRAYEQYF. CDR3 bases: TGTGCTAGTGGTCGCGGGAGGGCCTACGAGCAGTACTTC.

This chain links TRBV7-9 with TRBJ1-5; D may be TRBD1 (6 bases). The V gene's germline CDR1 is SEHNR and CDR2 FQNEAQ (reference sequence). The V gene lost 4 bases and the J gene lost 7 bases, with 14 bases spanning the gap. The CDR3 length is 14 residues. The CDR3 reads CASSSAARGQPQHF. The CDR3 bases are TGTGCCAGCAGCTCCGCAGCCAGGGGACAGCCCCAGCATTTT.

This rearrangement joins TRBV7-9 to TRBJ2-5, with TRBD1 as a possible D gene (5 bases). Germline V gene sequence: CDR1 SEHNR, CDR2 FQNEAQ (reference sequence). Trimming left V 5 bases short and J 0 bases short, with 7 bases between. The CDR3 has 13 amino acids. CDR3 nucleotide sequence: TGTGCCAGCAGCCACAGGTACCAAGAGACCCAGTACTTC. Residues: CASSHRYQETQYF.

J is TRBJ2-3 and V is TRBV9; D may be TRBD1 (5 bases). The germline V and J ends were trimmed by 1 base and 2 bases, with 11 bases remaining between them. CDR3 size: 15 residues. Germline lookup yields CDR1 SGDLS and CDR2 YYNGEE. The CDR3: CASSVWGGNTDTQYF. CDR3 in DNA: TGTGCCAGCAGCGTATGGGGCGGAAACACAGATACGCAGTATTTT.

The chain combines TRBV7-2 with TRBJ1-3; D might be TRBD1 (6 bases). Looked up from germline, CDR1 is SGHTA and CDR2 is FQGNSA. The V and J ends lost 2 bases and 1 base respectively, with 18 bases between them. There are 18 residues in the CDR3. The DNA for the CDR3 is TGTGCCAGCAGCTTAAAGGTTCAGTGGGGGCTGTCTGGAAACACCATATATTTT. This sequence encodes CASSLKVQWGLSGNTIYF.

V and J are TRBV19 and TRBJ2-6; TRBD1 is a possible D gene (6 bases). From germline, CDR1 is LNHDA and CDR2 SQIVND (reference sequence). This CDR3 contains 18 residues. Between the trimmed V and J ends, which lost 1 base and 0 bases, there was a span of 13 bases. The CDR3 bases are TGTGCCAGTAGTATAGTGGGACATACAATCTCTGGGGCCAACGTCCTGACTTTC. It encodes CASSIVGHTISGANVLTF. Full variable domain (rest looked up from reference TRBV19 and TRBJ2-6): DGGITQSPKYLFRKEGQNVTLSCEQNLNHDAMYWYRQDPGQGLRLIYYSQIVNDFQKGDIAEGYSVSREKKESFPLTVTSAQKNPTAFYLCASSIVGHTISGANVLTFGAGSRLTVL.